This passage covers 20 T cell receptor beta chains from one sample sequenced in a study of cytomegalovirus exposure and HLA in healthy donors. The PCR made use of 60 Vbeta and 13 Jbeta primers. Data came from immunoSEQ multiplex PCR; TCRdb stores just in-frame clones and leaves some out. The sample carries approximately 160,000 clones, approximately 82% recorded once. The sequenced sample consisted of PBMCs. Every receptor here comes from a male donor in good health and CMV-seronegative.

The chain uses TRBV5-1 and TRBJ1-5, with D perhaps TRBD1 (6 bases). CDR1 is SGHRS, CDR2 YFSETQ, per germline. Trimming removed 0 bases from V and 7 bases from J, with 14 bases in between. The CDR3 is made up of 15 amino acids. CDR3 bases: TGCGCCAGCAGCTTGGGTTCAGGGGTAGGGCAGCCCCAGCATTTT. Amino acid sequence: CASSLGSGVGQPQHF. Full variable domain (rest looked up from reference TRBV5-1 and TRBJ1-5): KAGVTQTPRYLIKTRGQQVTLSCSPISGHRSVSWYQQTPGQGLQFLFEYFSETQRNKGNFPGRFSGRQFSNSRSEMNVSTLELGDSALYLCASSLGSGVGQPQHFGDGTRLSIL.

This clone was recorded once. This chain links TRBV25-1 with TRBJ2-3; 8 bases fit TRBD2. V was clipped by 2 bases and J by 6 bases; unmatched bases: 4. CDR1 MGHDK and CDR2 SYGVNS come from the germline V gene. CDR3 length: 14 amino acids. Here the CDR3 reads CASSETAGADTQYF. DNA for the CDR3: TGTGCCAGCAGTGAAACAGCGGGGGCCGATACGCAGTATTTT.

The chain is built from TRBV15 and TRBJ2-5, with 7 positions matching TRBD2. The V segment lost 0 bases and the J segment 2 bases; nucleotides outside the gene matches: 3. The CDR3 is 15 residues long. The V gene's germline CDR1 is LNHNV and CDR2 YYDKDF (reference sequence). This CDR3 reads CATSRDGGGQETQYF. In nucleotides, the CDR3 is TGTGCCACCAGCAGAGATGGGGGGGGTCAAGAGACCCAGTACTTC. Supplemented by reference TRBV15 and TRBJ2-5, the full variable domain reads DAMVIQNPRYQVTQFGKPVTLSCSQTLNHNVMYWYQQKSSQAPKLLFHYYDKDFNNEADTPDNFQSRRPNTSFCFLDIRSPGLGDTAMYLCATSRDGGGQETQYFGPGTRLLVL.

This sequence joins TRBV19 and TRBJ2-7; 10 bases line up with TRBD1. V gave up 5 bases and J gave up 3 bases; unmatched junction bases: 4. This CDR3 spans 14 amino acids. Germline CDR1 reads LNHDA; CDR2 reads SQIVND (reference sequence). CDR3 DNA: TGTGCCAGTAGTCTCCGGGACAGGGGCTACGAGCAGTACTTC. Protein product: CASSLRDRGYEQYF.

This chain uses TRBV5-1 with TRBJ2-2; maybe TRBD2 (6 bases). Deletions cut 0 bases from V and 5 bases from J, with 14 bases between. The CDR3 contains 16 residues. The germline V gene encodes CDR1 SGHRS and CDR2 YFSETQ. For the CDR3, the DNA is TGCGCCAGCAGCTTGGCAAAGACTAGTCGTACCGGGGAGCTGTTTTTT. This translates into CASSLAKTSRTGELFF.

The rearrangement joins TRBV6-4 to TRBJ1-2; a weak D match, TRBD1 (5 bases). V lost 0 bases and J 4 bases, leaving 21 bases between the germline ends. Germline V CDR1 and CDR2: MRHNA, SNTAGT. This CDR3 is built from 18 residues. The CDR3 DNA reads TGTGCCAGCAGTGACTCATTCTTCCAGGGCAATAACGGCTATGGCTACACCTTC. Its translation: CASSDSFFQGNNGYGYTF.

V gene TRBV6-5 combines with J gene TRBJ1-2; weak D call: TRBD1 (6 bases). The germline V gene has CDR1 MNHEY and CDR2 SVGAGI. The V end was cut by 0 bases, the J end by 4 bases, with 12 bases between. The CDR3 covers 15 residues. The CDR3: CASSYSAGAVYGYTF. In DNA, the CDR3 is TGTGCCAGCAGTTACTCGGCGGGGGCGGTCTATGGCTACACCTTC.

This clone has a handful of counts. The CDR3 sequence: CASSLGHRDTYEQYF. The CDR3, as DNA: TGCGCCAGCAGCTTGGGTCACCGGGACACCTACGAGCAGTACTTC. V usage is TRBV5-1 and J usage is TRBJ2-7; D might be TRBD1 (6 bases). This CDR3 spans 15 amino acids. Trimming stripped 0 bases from V and 2 bases from J, with 12 bases between. Germline V CDR1 and CDR2: SGHRS, YFSETQ.

The gene calls are TRBV4-1 and TRBJ2-7, with a possible D match to TRBD2 (5 bases). V lost 1 base and J 2 bases, leaving 9 bases between the germline ends. Germline loops: CDR1 MGHRA, CDR2 YSYEKL. The CDR3 sequence is 14 residues long. The DNA for the CDR3 is TGCGCCAGCAGCCAAGTGAGGGCGACCTACGAGCAGTACTTC. It is translated as CASSQVRATYEQYF.

The chain carries TRBV6-1 and TRBJ2-2; 8 bases are a match to TRBD1. V dropped 2 bases and J dropped 8; count of bases not matched to a gene: 7. Germline CDR1 and CDR2: MNHNS and SASEGT. The CDR3 is made up of 15 amino acids. CDR3 nucleotides: TGTGCCAGCAGTGAAATGCAGGGGGCAAGAGGGGAGCTGTTTTTT. The encoded protein is CASSEMQGARGELFF.

The chain couples TRBV9 to TRBJ2-3; the D gene is possibly TRBD2 (6 bases). Trimming pared 5 bases from V and 7 bases from J, leaving 20 bases between. The CDR3 totals 15 residues. Germline-derived CDR1 and CDR2 are SGDLS and YYNGEE. The CDR3 DNA is TGTGCCAGCAGTGACGGACGGGGGTCGGGATATACGCAGTATTTT. As protein: CASSDGRGSGYTQYF.

The J gene is TRBJ1-1, the V gene TRBV5-1; D perhaps matches TRBD1 (6 bases). CDR1 and CDR2 (germline): SGHRS, YFSETQ. The V end was cut by 2 bases, the J end by 4 bases, with 9 bases between. The CDR3 is 13 residues long. The CDR3 region has the DNA TGCGCCAGCAGCTTCAAAGGGGGCACTGAAGCTTTCTTT. It codes for CASSFKGGTEAFF.

This rearrangement joins TRBV12-5 to TRBJ1-1, with D maybe TRBD1 (5 bases). CDR3 size: 14 residues. Trimming removed 1 base at V and 4 bases at J, with 10 bases between. The germline CDR1 and CDR2 sequences are LGHNT and FRNRAP. The CDR3 DNA reads TGTGCTAGTGGTTTGGGTCGGGGGGGCACTGAAGCTTTCTTT. Its protein product is CASGLGRGGTEAFF.

The chain links TRBV15 to TRBJ1-2; 9 bases are a match to TRBD1. The ends lost 0 bases at V and 3 bases at J; junction bases unmatched: 5. From germline, CDR1 is LNHNV and CDR2 YYDKDF (reference sequence). There are 16 residues in the CDR3. The CDR3 region has the DNA TGTGCCACCAGCAGAGATACGCGACAGGGGGACTATGGCTACACCTTC. Protein product: CATSRDTRQGDYGYTF.

CDR3 DNA sequence: TGTGCCAGCAGTGAATACAGTCAAGAGACCCAGTACTTC. Protein product: CASSEYSQETQYF. V is TRBV2 and J is TRBJ2-5, with unresolved D. The germline V and J ends were trimmed by 2 bases and 2 bases, with 6 bases remaining between them. Germline CDR1 SNHLY, CDR2 FYNNEI. This CDR3 comprises 13 residues.

Only a few counts were recorded for this clone. The chain employs TRBV28 and TRBJ2-7; TRBD1 aligns across 9 bases. The CDR3 consists of 13 residues. Per germline, CDR1 MDHEN and CDR2 SYDVKM. The J segment lost 3 bases and the V segment lost 8 bases, leaving 5 bases of the junction unmatched. CDR3 in amino acids: CASCGTGIYEQYF. CDR3 bases: TGTGCCAGCTGTGGGACAGGGATCTACGAGCAGTACTTC.

This chain uses TRBV7-9 with TRBJ2-7, with D unclear. Trimming took off 3 bases at V and 4 bases at J, with 13 bases between the two ends. In germline, CDR1 is SEHNR, CDR2 FQNEAQ (reference sequence). This CDR3 contains 14 residues. The CDR3 DNA is TGTGCCAGCAGCTTCTCGGTCACCGAATACGAGCAGTACTTC. It translates to CASSFSVTEYEQYF.

The rearrangement joins TRBV6-1 to TRBJ2-7; weak D call: TRBD1 (5 bases). This CDR3 region has 15 residues. CDR1 is MNHNS and CDR2 is SASEGT in the germline V gene. V lost 5 bases, J lost 2 bases, and 16 bases lay in between. The CDR3 region has the DNA TGTGCCAGCAGTTTTCAAGGGGCTGTCCCCTACGAGCAGTACTTC. This translates into CASSFQGAVPYEQYF.

Of note for this clone: This same CDR3 is encoded by further DNA sequences in the sample. This chain links TRBV20-1 with TRBJ1-3; no firm D call. Germline V gene sequence: CDR1 DFQATT, CDR2 SNEGSKA (reference sequence). The CDR3 loop spans 11 amino acids. The ends were cut back, 3 bases at V and 4 bases at J, with 4 bases in the middle. CDR3 DNA: TGCAGTGCTAGCTCCGGAAACACCATATATTTT. Its protein is CSASSGNTIYF.

The chain employs TRBV19 and TRBJ2-1, with 8 nucleotides matching TRBD1. CDR3 length equals 16 residues. The germline CDR1 and CDR2 sequences are LNHDA and SQIVND (reference sequence). The J segment lost 0 bases and the V segment lost 6 bases, leaving 7 bases of the junction unmatched. The CDR3 nucleotides are TGTGCCAGTAGCAAGACAGGGGCGAGCTCCTACAATGAGCAGTTCTTC. This gives the protein CASSKTGASSYNEQFF.